This entry is about one T cell receptor (beta chain). The data are from a study of blood T cell repertoires in COVID-19. Authors' methods: How many nucleated cells were present was estimated from reference gene primer amplification. TCRdb's table, derived via immunoSEQ multiplex PCR, lists solely in-frame clones and lacks some. V and J calls and clone size come straight from that table; D and trimming were deduced from the DNA. The sample carries a few hundred thousand clones, 86% recorded once. This CDR3 comprises 15 residues. Germline V lookup: CDR1 SEHNR, CDR2 FQNEAQ (reference sequence). J was trimmed by 3 bases and V by 6 bases; bases with no gene match: 8. Enrolled through a virtual design, the participants were between roughly 18 and 89 years of age and came from some 25 US areas. Clinical history as reported by participants underpinned cohort assignment.

Sequenced input: PBMCs or T cells enriched from blood (not recorded which). This chain joins TRBV7-9 and TRBJ1-2, with 9 bases matching TRBD1. The sequence was obtained from a woman aged 18-29 years who had recovered from COVID-19. The CDR3, as DNA: TGTGCCAGCAGACAGATACAGGGGGCGGACTATGGCTACACCTTC. This gives the protein CASRQIQGADYGYTF.